Listed here are 4 T cell receptor beta chains from one sample, sequenced in a study of a mutant IDH1 vaccine in newly diagnosed glioma. Specified time point: baseline, week 1 (first vaccination visit). Treatment indicated: pre-vaccination baseline after standard-of-care therapy. This table comes from immunoSEQ multiplex PCR, and its TCRdb copy is limited to in-frame clones, with some not included. The repertoire consists of tens of thousands of clones, with roughly four fifths occurring once and the leading ten covering approximately 7.4%. The starting material was PBMCs, obtained from a glioma patient treated with radiotherapy, temozolomide or both. These receptor sequences come from a woman between 50 and 59 years old with glioma.

The chain combines TRBV5-1 with TRBJ1-2; D is unresolved. CDR3 length: 14 residues. Germline CDR1 is SGHRS and CDR2 is YFSETQ. Trimming took 4 bases from V and 5 from J, leaving 15 bases between them. For the CDR3, the DNA is TGCGCCAGCAGCCCCGGTGAGGCAGAGTATGGCTACACCTTC. It translates to CASSPGEAEYGYTF.

The V call is TRBV6-6, the J call TRBJ1-5; no clear D gene. The CDR3 totals 13 residues. Per germline, CDR1 MNHNY and CDR2 SVGAGI (reference sequence). V was trimmed by 2 bases and J by 7 bases, leaving 9 bases between them. CDR3 protein: CASSYRGEQPQHF. CDR3 DNA: TGTGCCAGCAGTTACCGGGGAGAGCAGCCCCAGCATTTT.

This chain links TRBV4-1 with TRBJ2-1; tentative D call: TRBD2 (7 bases). Germline V gene lookup returns CDR1 MGHRA and CDR2 YSYEKL. CDR3 length: 17 amino acids. V lost 0 bases and J lost 2, with 14 bases in between. The CDR3 DNA is TGCGCCAGCAGCCAAGATCTGACGGGGGGCGCCTACAATGAGCAGTTCTTC. The encoded protein is CASSQDLTGGAYNEQFF.

The chain combines TRBV7-3 with TRBJ1-1; D remains ambiguous. Per germline, CDR1 SGHTA and CDR2 FQGTGA. The CDR3 is made up of 14 amino acids. V gave up 5 bases and J gave up 6 bases, with 16 bases separating them. CDR3 region: CASSAALVRSEAFF. The CDR3 DNA follows: TGTGCCAGCAGCGCAGCCCTGGTGAGGTCTGAAGCTTTCTTT.